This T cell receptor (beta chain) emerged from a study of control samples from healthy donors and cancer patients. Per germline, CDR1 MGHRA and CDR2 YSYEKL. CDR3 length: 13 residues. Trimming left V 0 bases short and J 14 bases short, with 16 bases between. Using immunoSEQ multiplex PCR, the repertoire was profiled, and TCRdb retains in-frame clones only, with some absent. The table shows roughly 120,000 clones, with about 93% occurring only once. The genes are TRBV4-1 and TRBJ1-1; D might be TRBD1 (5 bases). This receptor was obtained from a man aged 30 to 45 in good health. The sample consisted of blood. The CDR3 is CASSQDFGHTVFF. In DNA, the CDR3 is TGCGCCAGCAGCCAAGATTTCGGACATACAGTGTTCTTT.